The clone carrying this TCR beta chain has a handful of counts. Its target is not known. Peripheral blood genomic DNA, not sorted cells or RNA, was the template. Rearranged V-D-J TRB sequences were amplified with a mixed TRB-A/B primer pool. TCRdb independently ran MiXCR on the multiplex PCR reads; one entry per CDR3 protein. The repertoire holds roughly 580 distinct CDR3 sequences, with around 19% as singletons. The data originate from a study of T cell repertoires in aging, cancer and after chemotherapy. Study results and caveats: Loss of evenness, beyond lost richness, contributed to age-related TCR diversity decline in cancer patients. Untreated cancer patients had significantly lower blood TCR diversity than age-matched healthy donors. Thymic emigration or peripheral T cell expansion may be impaired by lymphoid organ infiltration in hematological cancer.

With 1 base clipped from V and 1 base from J, the junction kept 14 bases outside the gene matches. The length of the CDR3 is 21 residues. Germline V CDR1 and CDR2: DFQATT, SNEGSKA (reference sequence). The TCR sequence derives from a human donor with a blood cancer. V gene TRBV20-1 combines with J gene TRBJ2-1; 15 bases match TRBD2. The source material was blood. CDR3 bases: TGCAGTGCTAGAGGGACTAGCGGGAGGGCCTCGAAATTTTATTCCTACAATGAGCAGTTCTTC. Translating it yields CSARGTSGRASKFYSYNEQFF.